Below, 9 T cell receptor beta chains from the same sample are listed, as sequenced in a study of CD8+ T cells in alopecia areata. Treatment in this sample: oral pan-JAK inhibitor, 5-10 mg twice daily. The sequencing template was cDNA reverse transcribed from extracted RNA. TCRdb's table, derived via immunoSEQ multiplex PCR, lists solely in-frame clones and lacks some. The sample contains 150,000 to 200,000 clones, less than 70% of which appear only once. The sequencing here drew on CD4+ T cells sorted from blood, taken at week 24, from a patient treated with tofacitinib. All receptors derive from a human donor with alopecia areata.

The rearrangement links TRBV29-1 to TRBJ1-5; possible D gene TRBD1, 5 bases. The CDR3 length is 14 residues. With 4 bases removed from V and 3 bases from J, the gap between germline ends came to 13 bases. The germline CDR1 and CDR2 sequences are SQVTM and ANQGSEA. The CDR3 spells CSVGDGNLNQPQHF. DNA for the CDR3: TGCAGCGTTGGGGACGGAAACCTCAATCAGCCCCAGCATTTT.

This sequence joins TRBV27 and TRBJ1-5; weak D call: TRBD1 (6 bases). V dropped 3 bases and J dropped 6 bases, with 18 bases sitting between them. The CDR3 contains 16 residues. Looked up from germline, CDR1 is MNHEY and CDR2 is SMNVEV (reference sequence). The CDR3 DNA sequence: TGTGCCAGCAGTTTCGTTGGGGGGGCAGGGGCTCAGCCCCAGCATTTT. Translation gives CASSFVGGAGAQPQHF.

V gene TRBV2 combines with J gene TRBJ2-5; 13 bases line up with TRBD2. V lost 5 bases, J lost 5 bases, and 8 bases stayed unmatched. The CDR3 sequence is 16 residues long. CDR1 SNHLY and CDR2 FYNNEI come from the germline V gene. The CDR3 protein is CASSRRTSGGLETQYF. The CDR3 nucleotides read TGTGCCAGCAGTAGACGGACTAGCGGGGGTTTGGAGACCCAGTACTTC.

This clone was observed a few times. The V call is TRBV9, the J call TRBJ1-2; D not resolved. The germline CDR1 and CDR2 sequences are SGDLS and YYNGEE. V lost 0 bases and J 5 bases, leaving 17 bases between the germline ends. There are 16 residues in the CDR3. The chain's CDR3 is CASSVGGQTSPYGYTF. The CDR3 nucleotides are TGTGCCAGCAGCGTAGGTGGGCAGACTTCTCCTTATGGCTACACCTTC.

The rearrangement uses TRBV5-4 and TRBJ1-2; TRBD1 is a possible D gene (6 bases). Germline assignment: CDR1 SGHNT and CDR2 YYREEE (reference sequence). The V end was cut by 1 base, the J end by 6 bases, with 13 bases between. The CDR3 length is 14 residues. CDR3 loop: CASSLFNSGDGYTF. CDR3 DNA: TGTGCCAGCAGCTTGTTTAACTCAGGGGATGGCTACACCTTC.

The chain recombines TRBV5-6 with TRBJ1-4; D perhaps matches TRBD1 (5 bases). The CDR3 length is 15 residues. Germline V gives CDR1 SGHDT, CDR2 YYEEEE. Trimming took 0 bases from V and 2 from J, leaving 8 bases between them. This chain's CDR3 is CASSLEGWTNEKLFF. As DNA, the CDR3 is TGTGCCAGCAGCTTGGAGGGGTGGACTAATGAAAAACTGTTTTTT.

This clone occurred a few times. V is TRBV27 and J is TRBJ1-2; the D gene is possibly TRBD1 (5 bases). CDR3 length: 18 amino acids. Per germline, CDR1 MNHEY and CDR2 SMNVEV (reference sequence). With 3 bases removed from V and 8 bases from J, the gap between germline ends came to 28 bases. The CDR3 DNA reads as TGTGCCAGCAGTTTGAAGGCGGGTGGACACAGAACTATGGGAGGCTACACCTTC. As protein: CASSLKAGGHRTMGGYTF.

The chain is built from TRBV23-1 and TRBJ1-1; D not certain. TRBV23-1 is an ORF for which the function is uncertain. CDR3 length: 10 amino acids. V dropped 9 bases and J dropped 9 bases, with 11 bases sitting between them. CDR3 residues: CASRGRKAFF. DNA for the CDR3: TGCGCCAGTCGAGGCAGAAAAGCTTTCTTT.

This clone was seen repeatedly, ten times or more. The chain couples TRBV10-3 to TRBJ2-3; D is possibly TRBD2 (6 bases). Trimming stripped 6 bases from V and 6 bases from J, with 16 bases between. The CDR3 length is 14 residues. From germline, CDR1 is ENHRY and CDR2 SYGVKD. CDR3 residues: CAISSGTQGDTQYF. DNA for the CDR3: TGTGCCATCAGCTCCGGGACTCAAGGGGATACGCAGTATTTT.